The entry that follows covers one T cell receptor beta chain sequence. Other DNA sequences in the same sample also yield this CDR3. This specimen belongs to a study of shared clonotypes between healthy human individuals. This CDR3 region has 12 residues. Germline V gives CDR1 SGHNT, CDR2 YYREEE (reference sequence). V lost 1 base to trimming and J lost 3 bases, with 1 base between them. Sequencing used immunoSEQ multiplex PCR; TCRdb keeps in-frame clones, though not all of them. The sample lists about 2.3 million clones, around 93% occurring once. The chain joins TRBV5-4 to TRBJ2-2, with D unclear. The receptor comes from a man aged 18 to 30 in good health. Some clones in this sample may be carry-over from other donors' samples. Source material: naive CD4+ T cells from PBMCs. Subset denoted: CD45RA+ positively selected. The CDR3: CASSLYTGELFF. Written as DNA, the CDR3 is TGTGCCAGCAGCTTGTACACCGGGGAGCTGTTTTTT.